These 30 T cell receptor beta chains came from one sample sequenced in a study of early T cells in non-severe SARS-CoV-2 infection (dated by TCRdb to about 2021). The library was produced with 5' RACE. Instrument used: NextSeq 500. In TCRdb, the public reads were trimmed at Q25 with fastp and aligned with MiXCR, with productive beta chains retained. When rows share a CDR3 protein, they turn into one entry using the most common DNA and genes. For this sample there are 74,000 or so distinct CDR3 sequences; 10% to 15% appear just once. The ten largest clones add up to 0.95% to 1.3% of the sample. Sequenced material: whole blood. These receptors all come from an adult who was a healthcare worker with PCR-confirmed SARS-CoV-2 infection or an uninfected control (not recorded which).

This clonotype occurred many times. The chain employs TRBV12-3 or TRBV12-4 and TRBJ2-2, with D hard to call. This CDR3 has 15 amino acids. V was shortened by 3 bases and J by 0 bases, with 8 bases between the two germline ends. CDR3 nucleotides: TGTGCCAGCAGTTTTTTGCGGCCGAACACCGGGGAGCTGTTTTTT. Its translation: CASSFLRPNTGELFF.

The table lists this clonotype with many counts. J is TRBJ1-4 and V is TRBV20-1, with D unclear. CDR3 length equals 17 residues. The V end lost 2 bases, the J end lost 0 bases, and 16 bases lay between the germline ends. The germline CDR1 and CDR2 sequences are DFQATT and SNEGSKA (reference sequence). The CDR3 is CSARPPGGRATNEKLFF. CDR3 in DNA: TGCAGTGCTAGACCCCCTGGCGGTAGGGCAACTAATGAAAAACTGTTTTTT.

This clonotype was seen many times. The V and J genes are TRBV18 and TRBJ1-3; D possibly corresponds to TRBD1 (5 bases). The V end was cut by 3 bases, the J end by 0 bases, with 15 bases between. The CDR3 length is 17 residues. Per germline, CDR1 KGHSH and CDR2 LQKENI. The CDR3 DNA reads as TGTGCCAGCTCACCGAGCCGGGGGATCTACTCTGGAAACACCATATATTTT. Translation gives CASSPSRGIYSGNTIYF. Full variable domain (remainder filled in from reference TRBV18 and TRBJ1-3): NAGVMQNPRHLVRRRGQEARLRCSPMKGHSHVYWYRQLPEEGLKFMVYLQKENIIDESGMPKERFSAEFPKEGPSILRIQQVVRGDSAAYFCASSPSRGIYSGNTIYFGEGSWLTVV.

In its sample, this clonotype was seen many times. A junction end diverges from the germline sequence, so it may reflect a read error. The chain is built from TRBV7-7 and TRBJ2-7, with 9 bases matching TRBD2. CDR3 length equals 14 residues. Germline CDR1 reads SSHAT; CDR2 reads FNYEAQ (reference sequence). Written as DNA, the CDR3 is TGTGCTAGCAGCCCTAGCGGGGTCCCCTACGAGCAGTACTTC. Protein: CASSPSGVPYEQYF.

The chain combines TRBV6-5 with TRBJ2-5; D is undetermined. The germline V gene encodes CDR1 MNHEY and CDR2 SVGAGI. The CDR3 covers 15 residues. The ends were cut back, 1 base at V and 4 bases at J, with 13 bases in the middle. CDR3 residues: CASSYWRVRPETQYF. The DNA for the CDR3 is TGTGCCAGCAGTTACTGGCGTGTTCGCCCAGAGACCCAGTACTTC.

CDR3 nucleotides: TGCGCCAGCAGCCAAGATTGGACCCAGTACTTC. It codes for CASSQDWTQYF. The genes are TRBV4-3 and TRBJ2-5, with D hard to call. CDR1 is LGHNA, CDR2 YSLEER, per germline. The CDR3 length is 11 residues. V was clipped by 0 bases and J by 7 bases, with 3 bases between them.

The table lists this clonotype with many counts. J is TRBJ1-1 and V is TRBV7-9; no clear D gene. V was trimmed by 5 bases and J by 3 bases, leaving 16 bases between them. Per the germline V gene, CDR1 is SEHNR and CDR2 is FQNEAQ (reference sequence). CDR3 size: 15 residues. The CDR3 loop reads CASSVTDWKDTEAFF. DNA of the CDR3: TGTGCCAGCAGCGTAACCGACTGGAAGGACACTGAAGCTTTCTTT.

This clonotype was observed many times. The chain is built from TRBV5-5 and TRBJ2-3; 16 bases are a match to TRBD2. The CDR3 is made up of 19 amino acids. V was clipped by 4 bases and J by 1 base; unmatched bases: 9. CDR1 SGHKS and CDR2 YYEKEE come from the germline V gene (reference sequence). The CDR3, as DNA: TGTGCCAGCAGCCCACCGGGACTAGCGGGAGGGGGGCGCACAGATACGCAGTATTTT. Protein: CASSPPGLAGGGRTDTQYF.

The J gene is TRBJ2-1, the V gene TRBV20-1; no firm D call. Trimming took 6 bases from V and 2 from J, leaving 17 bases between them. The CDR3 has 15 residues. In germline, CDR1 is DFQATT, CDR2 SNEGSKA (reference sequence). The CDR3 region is CSAARRRSTYNEQFF. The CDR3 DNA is TGCAGTGCCGCCCGGCGGCGCAGTACCTACAATGAGCAGTTCTTC.

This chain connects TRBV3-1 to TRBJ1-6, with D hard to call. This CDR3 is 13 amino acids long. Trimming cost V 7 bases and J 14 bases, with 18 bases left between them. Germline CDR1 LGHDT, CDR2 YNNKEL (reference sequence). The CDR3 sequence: CASMRTHEGTLHF. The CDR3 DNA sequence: TGTGCCAGCATGCGGACTCACGAAGGTACCCTCCACTTT. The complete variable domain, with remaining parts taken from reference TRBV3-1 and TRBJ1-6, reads DTAVSQTPKYLVTQMGNDKSIKCEQNLGHDTMYWYKQDSKKFLKIMFSYNNKELIINETVPNRFSPKSPDKAHLNLHINSLELGDSAVYFCASMRTHEGTLHFGNGTRLTVT.

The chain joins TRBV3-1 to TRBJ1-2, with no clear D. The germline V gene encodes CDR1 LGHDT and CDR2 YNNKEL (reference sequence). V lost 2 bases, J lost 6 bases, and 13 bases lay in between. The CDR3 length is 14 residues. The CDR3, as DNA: TGTGCCAGCAGCCAAACTATGAGTAGGAATGGCTACACCTTC. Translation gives CASSQTMSRNGYTF.

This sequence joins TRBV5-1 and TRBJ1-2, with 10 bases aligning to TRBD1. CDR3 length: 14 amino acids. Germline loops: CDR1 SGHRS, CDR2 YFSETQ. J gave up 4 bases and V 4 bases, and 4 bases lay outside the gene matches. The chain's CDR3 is CASSGGQGPYGYTF. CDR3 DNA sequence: TGCGCCAGCAGCGGGGGACAGGGGCCCTATGGCTACACCTTC. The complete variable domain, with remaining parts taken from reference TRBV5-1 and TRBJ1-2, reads KAGVTQTPRYLIKTRGQQVTLSCSPISGHRSVSWYQQTPGQGLQFLFEYFSETQRNKGNFPGRFSGRQFSNSRSEMNVSTLELGDSALYLCASSGGQGPYGYTFGSGTRLTVV.

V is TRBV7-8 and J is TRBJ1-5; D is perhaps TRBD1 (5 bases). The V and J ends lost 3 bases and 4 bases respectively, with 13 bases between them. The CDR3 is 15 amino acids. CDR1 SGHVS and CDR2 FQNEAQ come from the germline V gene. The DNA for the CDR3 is TGTGCCAGCAGCTTGGGACTGAGGGCTAATCAGCCCCAGCATTTT. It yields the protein CASSLGLRANQPQHF.

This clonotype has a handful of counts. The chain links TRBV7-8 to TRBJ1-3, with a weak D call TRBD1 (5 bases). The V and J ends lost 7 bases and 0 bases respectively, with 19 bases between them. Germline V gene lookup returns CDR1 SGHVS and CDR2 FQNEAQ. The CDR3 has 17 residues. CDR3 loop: CASTRGQGTLSGNTIYF. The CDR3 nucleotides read TGTGCCAGCACTCGGGGCCAAGGGACTCTCTCTGGAAACACCATATATTTT.

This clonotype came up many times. The CDR3 loop is CASSPLTSGSVYEQFF. The CDR3 DNA sequence: TGTGCCAGTAGTCCGCTGACTAGCGGGAGTGTCTATGAGCAGTTCTTC. V usage is TRBV19 and J usage is TRBJ2-1, with 12 bases fitting TRBD2. V shed 5 bases and J 8 bases; nucleotides not matched to a gene: 10. This CDR3 contains 16 residues. CDR1 and CDR2 (germline): LNHDA, SQIVND (reference sequence).

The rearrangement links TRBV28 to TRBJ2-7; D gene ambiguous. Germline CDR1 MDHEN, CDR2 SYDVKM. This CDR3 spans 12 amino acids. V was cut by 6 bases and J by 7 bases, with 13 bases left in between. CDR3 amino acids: CASRSDKGEQYF. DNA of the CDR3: TGTGCCAGCAGATCTGATAAGGGAGAGCAGTACTTC.

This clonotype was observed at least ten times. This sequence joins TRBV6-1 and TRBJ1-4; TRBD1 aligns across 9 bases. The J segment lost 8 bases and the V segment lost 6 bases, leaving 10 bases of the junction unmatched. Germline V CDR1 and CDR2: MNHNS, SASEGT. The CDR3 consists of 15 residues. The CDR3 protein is CASRDSGTGREKLFF. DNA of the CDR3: TGTGCCAGCAGGGATTCCGGGACAGGGAGGGAAAAACTGTTTTTT.

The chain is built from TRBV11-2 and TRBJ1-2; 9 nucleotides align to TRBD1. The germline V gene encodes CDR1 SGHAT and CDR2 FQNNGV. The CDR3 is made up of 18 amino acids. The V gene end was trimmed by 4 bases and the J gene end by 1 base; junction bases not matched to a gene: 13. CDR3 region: CASSSLRDRALSNYGYTF. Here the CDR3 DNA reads TGTGCCAGCAGCTCCTTACGGGACAGGGCGCTGAGTAACTATGGCTACACCTTC. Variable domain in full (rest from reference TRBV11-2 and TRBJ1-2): EAGVAQSPRYKIIEKRQSVAFWCNPISGHATLYWYQQILGQGPKLLIQFQNNGVVDDSQLPKDRFSAERLKGVDSTLKIQPAKLEDSAVYLCASSSLRDRALSNYGYTFGSGTRLTVV.

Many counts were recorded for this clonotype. CDR3 nucleotide sequence: TGTGCCAGCAGCTTAGGCGCAGGGACAAACAATGAGCAGTTCTTC. Amino acids: CASSLGAGTNNEQFF. The rearrangement links TRBV7-6 to TRBJ2-1, with D perhaps TRBD1 (6 bases). The CDR3 has 15 residues. V was clipped by 1 base and J by 5 bases, with 12 bases between them. From germline, CDR1 is SGHVS and CDR2 FNYEAQ.

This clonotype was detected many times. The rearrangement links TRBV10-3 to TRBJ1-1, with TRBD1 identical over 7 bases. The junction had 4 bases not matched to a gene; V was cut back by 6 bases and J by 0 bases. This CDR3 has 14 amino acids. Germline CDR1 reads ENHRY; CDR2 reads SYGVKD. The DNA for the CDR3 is TGTGCCATCAGGGACAGGTATATGAACACTGAAGCTTTCTTT. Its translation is CAIRDRYMNTEAFF.

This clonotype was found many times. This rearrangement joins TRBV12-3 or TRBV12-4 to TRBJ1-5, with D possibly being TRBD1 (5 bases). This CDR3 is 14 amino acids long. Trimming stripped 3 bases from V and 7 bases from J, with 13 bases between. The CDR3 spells CASSLVGQGQPQHF. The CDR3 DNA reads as TGTGCCAGCAGTTTGGTAGGGCAGGGACAGCCCCAGCATTTT.

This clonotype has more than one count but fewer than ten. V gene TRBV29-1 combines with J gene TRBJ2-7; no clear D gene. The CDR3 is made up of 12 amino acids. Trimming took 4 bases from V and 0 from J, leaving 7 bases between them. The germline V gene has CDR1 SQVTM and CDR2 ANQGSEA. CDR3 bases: TGCAGCGTTGGCGTCGGCTCCTACGAGCAGTACTTC. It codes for CSVGVGSYEQYF.

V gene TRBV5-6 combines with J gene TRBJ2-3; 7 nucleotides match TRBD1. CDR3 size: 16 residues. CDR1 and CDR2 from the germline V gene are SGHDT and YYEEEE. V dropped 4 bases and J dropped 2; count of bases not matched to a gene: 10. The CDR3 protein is CASSPLTDRATDTQYF. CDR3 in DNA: TGTGCCAGCAGCCCCCTGACCGACAGGGCCACAGATACGCAGTATTTT. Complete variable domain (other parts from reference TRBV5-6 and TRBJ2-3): DAGVTQSPTHLIKTRGQQVTLRCSPKSGHDTVSWYQQALGQGPQFIFQYYEEEERQRGNFPDRFSGHQFPNYSSELNVNALLLGDSALYLCASSPLTDRATDTQYFGPGTRLTVL.

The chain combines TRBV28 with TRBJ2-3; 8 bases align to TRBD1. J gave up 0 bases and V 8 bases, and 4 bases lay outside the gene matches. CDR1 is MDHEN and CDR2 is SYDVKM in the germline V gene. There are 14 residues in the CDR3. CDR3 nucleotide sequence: TGTGCCAGCGGAAACAGGGGGAGCACAGATACGCAGTATTTT. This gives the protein CASGNRGSTDTQYF.

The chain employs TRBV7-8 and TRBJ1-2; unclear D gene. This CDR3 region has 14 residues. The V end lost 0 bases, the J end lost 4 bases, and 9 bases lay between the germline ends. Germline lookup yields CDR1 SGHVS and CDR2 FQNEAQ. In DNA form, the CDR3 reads TGTGCCAGCAGCTTAGCCCCGGGTGCCTATGGCTACACCTTC. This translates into CASSLAPGAYGYTF.

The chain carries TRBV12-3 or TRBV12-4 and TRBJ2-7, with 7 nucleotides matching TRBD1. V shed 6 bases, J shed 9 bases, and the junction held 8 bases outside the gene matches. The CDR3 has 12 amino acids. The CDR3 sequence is CASSRDRVGQYF. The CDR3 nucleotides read TGTGCCAGCAGCCGGGACAGAGTGGGGCAGTACTTC.

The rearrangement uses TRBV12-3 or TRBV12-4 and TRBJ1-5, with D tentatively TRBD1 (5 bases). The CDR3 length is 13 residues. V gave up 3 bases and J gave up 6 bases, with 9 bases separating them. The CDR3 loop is CASSFPGGQPQHF. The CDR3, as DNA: TGTGCCAGCAGTTTTCCGGGGGGTCAGCCCCAGCATTTT.

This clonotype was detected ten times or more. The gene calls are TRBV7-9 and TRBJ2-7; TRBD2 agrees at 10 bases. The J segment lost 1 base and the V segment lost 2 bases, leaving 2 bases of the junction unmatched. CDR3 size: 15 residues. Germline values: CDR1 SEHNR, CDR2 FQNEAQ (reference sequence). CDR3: CASSLLAGASYEQYF. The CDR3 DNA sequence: TGTGCCAGCAGCTTACTAGCGGGGGCGTCCTACGAGCAGTACTTC. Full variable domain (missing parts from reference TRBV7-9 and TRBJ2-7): DTGVSQNPRHKITKRGQNVTFRCDPISEHNRLYWYRQTLGQGPEFLTYFQNEAQLEKSRLLSDRFSAERPKGSFSTLEIQRTEQGDSAMYLCASSLLAGASYEQYFGPGTRLTVT.

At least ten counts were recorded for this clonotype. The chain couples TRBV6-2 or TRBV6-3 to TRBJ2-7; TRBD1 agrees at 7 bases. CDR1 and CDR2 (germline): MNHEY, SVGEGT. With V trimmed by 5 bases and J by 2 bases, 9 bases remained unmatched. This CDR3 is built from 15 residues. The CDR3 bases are TGTGCCAGCAGTGAGCAGGGGGATCCCACCTACGAGCAGTACTTC. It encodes CASSEQGDPTYEQYF.

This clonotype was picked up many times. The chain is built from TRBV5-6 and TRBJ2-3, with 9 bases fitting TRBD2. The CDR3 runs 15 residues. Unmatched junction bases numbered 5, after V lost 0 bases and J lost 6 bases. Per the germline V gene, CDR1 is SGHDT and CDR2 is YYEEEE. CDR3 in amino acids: CASSLVGSGSDTQYF. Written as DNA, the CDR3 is TGTGCCAGCAGCTTGGTAGGTAGCGGGAGCGATACGCAGTATTTT.